This TCR beta chain was identified in a study of quantifying T cell responses using KT2 cells. Background on the study: cDNA was made from DNase-treated RNA using alpha and beta constant primers.

This clonotype was counted at least ten times. The cDNA 3' end received a ligated oligonucleotide with a UMI. The first PCR ran approximately 4 cycles with an equimolar RC1.1 and RC1.2 beta primer mix. TCRdb re-analysed the UMI-ligation and nested PCR reads in MiXCR, keeping a single row per CDR3 protein. The profile covers about 33,000 distinct CDR3 sequences, with 10% appearing a single time and about a tenth taken by the ten largest. The V gene end was trimmed by 1 base and the J gene end by 4 bases; junction bases not matched to a gene: 5. CDR3 size: 15 residues. Per the germline V gene, CDR1 is LGHDT and CDR2 is YNNKEL (reference sequence).

The receptor was isolated from a human donor. Sequencing was carried out using PBMCs spiked with cells of the T cell clone KT2. The chain recombines TRBV3-1 with TRBJ2-3; TRBD2 aligns across 7 bases. The CDR3 here is CASSQGLAFSDTQYF. The CDR3 DNA reads as TGTGCCAGCAGCCAAGGACTAGCTTTTTCAGATACGCAGTATTTT.